The 13 T cell receptor beta chains given below trace back to one sample, sequenced in a study of identical twins. TCRdb analysed the 5' RACE reads with MiXCR anew, one entry per CDR3 protein. This sample yields fewer than 500,000 distinct CDR3 sequences, of which approximately 15% are seen a single time; approximately 1% belongs to the top ten. Another study also made use of these data, one on yellow fever vaccine responses in identical twins.

The sequencing sample was made of CD4+ T cells sorted from blood. Receptors were obtained from a young woman in good health.

The CDR3: CASSDWTSNYEQYF. The CDR3, as DNA: TGTGCCAGCAGTGACTGGACTAGCAACTACGAGCAGTACTTC. This chain uses TRBV25-1 with TRBJ2-7, with 8 positions matching TRBD2. Germline CDR1 reads MGHDK; CDR2 reads SYGVNS. This CDR3 spans 14 amino acids. V lost 3 bases, J lost 3 bases, and 4 bases stayed unmatched.

This clonotype has more than one count but fewer than ten. The V gene is TRBV29-1, the J gene TRBJ2-3; TRBD2 is a possible D gene (6 bases). V lost 7 bases, J lost 6 bases, and 14 bases lay in between. CDR1 and CDR2 (germline): SQVTM, ANQGSEA. This CDR3 is built from 12 residues. The CDR3 reads CSAMRGGDTQYF. For the CDR3, the DNA is TGCAGCGCCATGCGGGGAGGCGATACGCAGTATTTT.

The sample holds a few counts of this clonotype. V is TRBV10-3 and J is TRBJ2-1; 12 nucleotides align to TRBD2. V shed 4 bases, J shed 4 bases, and the junction held 14 bases outside the gene matches. This CDR3 has 19 residues. Germline CDR1 is ENHRY and CDR2 is SYGVKD. The CDR3 nucleotides read TGTGCCATCAGTGCAAACTTCTGGACTAGCGGGGATGTATACAATGAGCAGTTCTTC. It encodes CAISANFWTSGDVYNEQFF.

The V and J genes are TRBV7-2 and TRBJ2-3; D is uncertain. V shed 0 bases and J shed 7 bases, with 8 bases lying between them. Germline V gene lookup returns CDR1 SGHTA and CDR2 FQGNSA. The CDR3 totals 13 residues. The CDR3 here is CASSLASSNTQYF. The CDR3 nucleotides read TGTGCCAGCAGCTTAGCGAGTTCCAATACGCAGTATTTT. Based on the CDR3 plus reference TRBV7-2 and TRBJ2-3, the full variable domain is GAGVSQSPSNKVTEKGKDVELRCDPISGHTALYWYRQSLGQGLEFLIYFQGNSAPDKSGLPSDRFSAERTGGSVSTLTIQRTQQEDSAVYLCASSLASSNTQYFGPGTRLTVL.

The sample holds a few counts of this clonotype. The chain couples TRBV5-1 to TRBJ2-7; 11 nucleotides align to TRBD1. The CDR3 consists of 13 residues. Germline V CDR1 and CDR2: SGHRS, YFSETQ. The V and J ends lost 6 bases and 7 bases, in that order; junction bases with no gene match: 6. In nucleotides, the CDR3 is TGCGCCAGCACTGGACAGGGGGCTGGGGAGCAGTACTTC. As protein: CASTGQGAGEQYF. The entire variable domain, with the rest obtained from reference TRBV5-1 and TRBJ2-7, is as follows: KAGVTQTPRYLIKTRGQQVTLSCSPISGHRSVSWYQQTPGQGLQFLFEYFSETQRNKGNFPGRFSGRQFSNSRSEMNVSTLELGDSALYLCASTGQGAGEQYFGPGTRLTVT.

This sequence joins TRBV4-3 and TRBJ2-6; D gene unclear. V lost 0 bases and J lost 2, with 11 bases in between. The CDR3 totals 17 residues. Germline V gene sequence: CDR1 LGHNA, CDR2 YSLEER. In nucleotides, the CDR3 is TGCGCCAGCAGCCAAGACGTTACCCAACCTGGGGCCAACGTCCTGACTTTC. It yields the protein CASSQDVTQPGANVLTF.

The genes are TRBV3-1 and TRBJ2-1, with TRBD1 as a possible D gene (6 bases). Germline assignment: CDR1 LGHDT and CDR2 YNNKEL (reference sequence). V dropped 7 bases and J dropped 2 bases, with 18 bases sitting between them. The CDR3 sequence is 16 residues long. CDR3 DNA: TGTGCCAGCATCAAAAGCCAGGACAGAGCCTACAATGAGCAGTTCTTC. This sequence encodes CASIKSQDRAYNEQFF.

The gene calls are TRBV2 and TRBJ2-3; D is unresolved. The CDR3 has 9 residues. From germline, CDR1 is SNHLY and CDR2 FYNNEI. The CDR3 region is CGVGDTQYF. For the CDR3, the DNA is TGTGGTGTAGGCGATACGCAGTATTTT. The complete variable domain, with remaining parts taken from reference TRBV2 and TRBJ2-3, reads EPEVTQTPSHQVTQMGQEVILRCVPISNHLYFYWYRQILGQKVEFLVSFYNNEISEKSEIFDDQFSVERPDGSNFTLKIRSTKLEDSAMYFCGVGDTQYFGPGTRLTVL.

This chain connects TRBV20-1 to TRBJ2-3; 8 positions match TRBD1. Germline V gene data show CDR1 as DFQATT and CDR2 as SNEGSKA (reference sequence). This CDR3 region has 14 residues. DNA of the CDR3: TGCAGCGGGACAGGTTATACTAGCACAGATACGCAGTATTTT. Amino acids: CSGTGYTSTDTQYF.

The chain carries TRBV27 and TRBJ2-1, with 8 bases that match TRBD2. Germline-derived CDR1 and CDR2 are MNHEY and SMNVEV (reference sequence). The J segment lost 0 bases and the V segment lost 4 bases, leaving 11 bases of the junction unmatched. CDR3 size: 18 residues. The CDR3 protein is CASSSGSSGVSSYNEQFF. The DNA for the CDR3 is TGTGCCAGCAGTTCCGGAAGTAGCGGGGTTAGCTCCTACAATGAGCAGTTCTTC.

In this sample, this clonotype turned up a few times. This rearrangement joins TRBV2 to TRBJ1-1, with TRBD1 matching 8 bases. CDR1 is SNHLY, CDR2 FYNNEI, per germline. V trimming: 8 bases; J trimming: 5 bases; junction bases outside the gene matches: 7. The CDR3 extends over 13 amino acids. CDR3 coding DNA: TGTGCCAGCCTTAGACAGGGGAAAACTGAAGCTTTCTTT. This encodes CASLRQGKTEAFF.

This sequence joins TRBV20-1 and TRBJ2-7; D possibly corresponds to TRBD1 (6 bases). The V gene's germline CDR1 is DFQATT and CDR2 SNEGSKA (reference sequence). This CDR3 has 12 residues. V shed 5 bases and J shed 5 bases, with 13 bases lying between them. CDR3 region: CSAPLQGHEQYF. In DNA form, the CDR3 reads TGCAGTGCTCCACTCCAGGGGCACGAGCAGTACTTC.

This chain uses TRBV27 with TRBJ2-1, with D possibly matching TRBD2 (6 bases). Germline CDR1 reads MNHEY; CDR2 reads SMNVEV (reference sequence). This CDR3 contains 16 residues. Trimming shortened V by 3 bases and J by 4 bases, and 16 bases separated the two germline ends. CDR3 DNA: TGTGCCAGCAGTTTGAAACCCGCGGGGATATACAATGAGCAGTTCTTC. Residues: CASSLKPAGIYNEQFF.